The T cell receptor (beta chain) under discussion was sequenced for a study of early T cells in non-severe SARS-CoV-2 infection. TCRdb redid the calling of the 5' RACE reads with MiXCR, one entry per CDR3 protein. This table holds around 80,000 distinct CDR3 sequences, around 11% found once. This clonotype was detected many times. CDR3 length: 15 residues. J was trimmed by 8 bases and V by 5 bases; bases with no gene match: 5. This material consisted of whole blood, taken at baseline. The source is an adult who was a healthcare worker with PCR-confirmed SARS-CoV-2 infection or an uninfected control (not recorded which). The chain combines TRBV12-3 or TRBV12-4 with TRBJ2-1; 14 bases are a match to TRBD2. The CDR3 region is CASSLTSGGAYEQFF. CDR3 DNA sequence: TGTGCCAGCAGTCTGACTAGCGGGGGGGCCTATGAGCAGTTCTTC.